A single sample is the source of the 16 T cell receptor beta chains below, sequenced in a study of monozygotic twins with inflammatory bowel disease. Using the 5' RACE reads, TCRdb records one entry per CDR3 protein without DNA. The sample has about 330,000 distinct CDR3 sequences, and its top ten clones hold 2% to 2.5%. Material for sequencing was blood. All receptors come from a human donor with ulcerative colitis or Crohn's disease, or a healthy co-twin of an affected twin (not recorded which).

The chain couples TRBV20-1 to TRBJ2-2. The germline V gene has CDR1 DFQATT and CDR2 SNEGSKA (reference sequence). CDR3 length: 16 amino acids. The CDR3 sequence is CSARDSRTGGTGELFF.

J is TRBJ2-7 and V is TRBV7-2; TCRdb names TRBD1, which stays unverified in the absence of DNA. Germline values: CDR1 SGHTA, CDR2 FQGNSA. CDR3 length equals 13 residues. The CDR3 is CASSLTGLLEQYF.

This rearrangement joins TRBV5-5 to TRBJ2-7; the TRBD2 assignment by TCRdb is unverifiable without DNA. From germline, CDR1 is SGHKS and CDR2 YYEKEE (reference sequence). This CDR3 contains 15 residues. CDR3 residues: CASSPLAGGAYEQYF.

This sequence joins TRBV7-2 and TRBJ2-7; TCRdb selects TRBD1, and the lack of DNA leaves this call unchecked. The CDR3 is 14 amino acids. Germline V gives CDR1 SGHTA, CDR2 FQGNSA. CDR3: CASSLTGQGYEQYF. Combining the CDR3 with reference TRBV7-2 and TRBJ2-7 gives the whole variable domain GAGVSQSPSNKVTEKGKDVELRCDPISGHTALYWYRQSLGQGLEFLIYFQGNSAPDKSGLPSDRFSAERTGGSVSTLTIQRTQQEDSAVYLCASSLTGQGYEQYFGPGTRLTVT.

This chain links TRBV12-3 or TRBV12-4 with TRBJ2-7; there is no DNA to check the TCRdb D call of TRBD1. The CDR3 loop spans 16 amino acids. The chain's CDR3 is CASSTISRDGPYEQYF.

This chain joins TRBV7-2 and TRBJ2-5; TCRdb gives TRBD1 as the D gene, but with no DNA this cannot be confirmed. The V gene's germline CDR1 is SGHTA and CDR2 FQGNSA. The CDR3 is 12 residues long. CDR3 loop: CASRQGLETQYF.

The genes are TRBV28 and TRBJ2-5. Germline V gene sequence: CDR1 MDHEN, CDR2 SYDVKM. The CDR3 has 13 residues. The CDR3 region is CASSSMIGETQYF. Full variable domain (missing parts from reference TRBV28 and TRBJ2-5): DVKVTQSSRYLVKRTGEKVFLECVQDMDHENMFWYRQDPGLGLRLIYFSYDVKMKEKGDIPEGYSVSREKKERFSLILESASTNQTSMYLCASSSMIGETQYFGPGTRLLVL.

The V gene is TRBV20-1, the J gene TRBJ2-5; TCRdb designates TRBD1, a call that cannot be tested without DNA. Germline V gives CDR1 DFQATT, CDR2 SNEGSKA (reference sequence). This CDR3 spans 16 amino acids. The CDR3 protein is CRVEGAGTGGGGTQYF.

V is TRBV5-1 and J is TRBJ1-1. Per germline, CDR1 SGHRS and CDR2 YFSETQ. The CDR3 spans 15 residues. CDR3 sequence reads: CASSPAGEANTEAFF.

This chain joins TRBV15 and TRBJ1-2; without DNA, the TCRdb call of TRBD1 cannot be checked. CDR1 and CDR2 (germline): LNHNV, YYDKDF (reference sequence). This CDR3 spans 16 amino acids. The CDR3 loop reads CATSRDTGDGHYGYTF.

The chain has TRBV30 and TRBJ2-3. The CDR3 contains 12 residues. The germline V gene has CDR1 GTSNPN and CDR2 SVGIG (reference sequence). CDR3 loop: CAWSVTGVTQYF.

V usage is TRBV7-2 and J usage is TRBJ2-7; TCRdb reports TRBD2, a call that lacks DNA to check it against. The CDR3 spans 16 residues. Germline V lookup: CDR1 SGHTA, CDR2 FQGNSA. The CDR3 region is CASSLDWTSGVNEQYF.

CDR3 loop: CSGKQGALNTEAFF. This rearrangement joins TRBV20-1 to TRBJ1-1; as DNA is missing, the TRBD1 call by TCRdb cannot be tested. Germline V gives CDR1 DFQATT, CDR2 SNEGSKA (reference sequence). The CDR3 length is 14 residues.

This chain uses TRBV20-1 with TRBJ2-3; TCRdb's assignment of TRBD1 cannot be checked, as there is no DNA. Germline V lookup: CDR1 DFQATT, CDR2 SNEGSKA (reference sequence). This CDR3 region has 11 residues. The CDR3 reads CSARDRGTQYF.

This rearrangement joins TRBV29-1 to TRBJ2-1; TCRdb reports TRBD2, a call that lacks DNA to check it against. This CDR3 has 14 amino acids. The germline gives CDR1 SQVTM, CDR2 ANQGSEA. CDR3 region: CSGLGTTSYNEQFF.

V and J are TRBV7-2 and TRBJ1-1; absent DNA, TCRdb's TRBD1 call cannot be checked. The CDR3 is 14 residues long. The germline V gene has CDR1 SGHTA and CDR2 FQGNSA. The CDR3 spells CASSSGGPLAEAFF. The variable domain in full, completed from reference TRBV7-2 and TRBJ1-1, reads GAGVSQSPSNKVTEKGKDVELRCDPISGHTALYWYRQSLGQGLEFLIYFQGNSAPDKSGLPSDRFSAERTGGSVSTLTIQRTQQEDSAVYLCASSSGGPLAEAFFGQGTRLTVV.